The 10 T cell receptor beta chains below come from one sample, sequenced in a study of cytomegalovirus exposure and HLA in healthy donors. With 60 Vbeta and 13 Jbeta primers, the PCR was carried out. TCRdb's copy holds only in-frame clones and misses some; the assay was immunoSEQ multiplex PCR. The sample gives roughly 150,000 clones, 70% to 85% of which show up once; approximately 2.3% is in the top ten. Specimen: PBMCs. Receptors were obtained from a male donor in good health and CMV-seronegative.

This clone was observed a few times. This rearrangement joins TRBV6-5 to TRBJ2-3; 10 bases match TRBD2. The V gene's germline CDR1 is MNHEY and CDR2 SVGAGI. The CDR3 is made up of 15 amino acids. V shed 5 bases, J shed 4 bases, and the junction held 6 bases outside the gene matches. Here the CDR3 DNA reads TGTGCCAGCAGTGTCCTAGCGGGAGCCCCAGATACGCAGTATTTT. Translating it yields CASSVLAGAPDTQYF.

CDR3 residues: CASGHRSYEQYF. The CDR3 bases are TGTGCCAGTGGACACCGCTCCTACGAGCAGTACTTC. This chain uses TRBV27 with TRBJ2-7, with D possibly TRBD1 on 5 matching bases. The V end lost 9 bases, the J end lost 0 bases, and 9 bases lay between the germline ends. The length of the CDR3 is 12 residues. Germline V CDR1 and CDR2: MNHEY, SMNVEV (reference sequence).

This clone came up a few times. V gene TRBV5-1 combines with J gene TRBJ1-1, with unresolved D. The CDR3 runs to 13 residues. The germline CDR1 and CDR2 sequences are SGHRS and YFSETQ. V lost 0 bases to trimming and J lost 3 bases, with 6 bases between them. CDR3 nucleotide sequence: TGCGCCAGCAGCTTGGCCGGGTACACTGAAGCTTTCTTT. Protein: CASSLAGYTEAFF.

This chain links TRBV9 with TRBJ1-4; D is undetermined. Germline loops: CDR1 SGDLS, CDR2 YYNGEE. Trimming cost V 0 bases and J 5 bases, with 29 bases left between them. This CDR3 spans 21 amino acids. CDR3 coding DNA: TGTGCCAGCAGCGTAGTGTATCGGCGGAGGGTCCCTCCCGAAGTAAATGAAAAACTGTTTTTT. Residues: CASSVVYRRRVPPEVNEKLFF.

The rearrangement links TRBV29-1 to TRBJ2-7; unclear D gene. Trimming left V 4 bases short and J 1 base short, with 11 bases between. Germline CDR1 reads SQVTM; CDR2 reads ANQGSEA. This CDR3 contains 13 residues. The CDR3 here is CSVGDGLSYEQYF. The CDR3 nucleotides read TGCAGCGTTGGAGACGGTCTATCCTACGAGCAGTACTTC.

CDR3: CASSLGGYGYTF. Written as DNA, the CDR3 is TGTGCCAGCAGCCTCGGAGGTTATGGCTACACCTTC. The rearrangement joins TRBV7-9 to TRBJ1-2; unclear D gene. V gave up 5 bases and J gave up 5 bases, with 9 bases separating them. CDR3 size: 12 residues. CDR1 and CDR2 (germline): SEHNR, FQNEAQ (reference sequence). Full variable domain (outside the CDR3, taken from reference TRBV7-9 and TRBJ1-2): DTGVSQNPRHKITKRGQNVTFRCDPISEHNRLYWYRQTLGQGPEFLTYFQNEAQLEKSRLLSDRFSAERPKGSFSTLEIQRTEQGDSAMYLCASSLGGYGYTFGSGTRLTVV.

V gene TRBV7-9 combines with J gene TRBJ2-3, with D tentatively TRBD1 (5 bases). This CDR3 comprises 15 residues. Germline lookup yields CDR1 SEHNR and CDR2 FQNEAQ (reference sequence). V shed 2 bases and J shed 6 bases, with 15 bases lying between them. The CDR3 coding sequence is TGTGCCAGCAGCTTATTTAGGGGAAGGGCGGATACGCAGTATTTT. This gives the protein CASSLFRGRADTQYF.

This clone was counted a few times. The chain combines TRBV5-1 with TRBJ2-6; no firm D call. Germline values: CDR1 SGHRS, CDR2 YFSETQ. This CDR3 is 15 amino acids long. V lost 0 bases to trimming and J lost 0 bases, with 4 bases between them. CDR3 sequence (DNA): TGCGCCAGCAGCTTGGATTACTCTGGGGCCAACGTCCTGACTTTC. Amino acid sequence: CASSLDYSGANVLTF.

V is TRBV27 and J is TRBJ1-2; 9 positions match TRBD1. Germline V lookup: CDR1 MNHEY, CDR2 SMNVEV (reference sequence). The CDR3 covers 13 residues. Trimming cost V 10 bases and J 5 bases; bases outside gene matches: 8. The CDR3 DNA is TGTGCCACCCCGGTGGGACAGGGTTATGGCTACACCTTC. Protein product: CATPVGQGYGYTF.

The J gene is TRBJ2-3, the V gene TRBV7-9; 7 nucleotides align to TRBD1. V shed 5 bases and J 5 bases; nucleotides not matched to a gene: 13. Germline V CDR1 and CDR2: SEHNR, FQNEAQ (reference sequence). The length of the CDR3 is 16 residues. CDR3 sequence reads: CASSDSPGQARDTQYF. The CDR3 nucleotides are TGTGCCAGCAGCGACTCACCTGGACAGGCCAGAGATACGCAGTATTTT.